Sequencing of this T cell receptor beta chain was carried out in a study of T-cell reconstitution after alpha-beta-depleted transplantation in children. Whole-study results and caveats: Reportedly, only several hundred clones from non-depleted graft cells drove alpha-beta T-cell counts at about two months.

V dropped 2 bases and J dropped 6; count of bases not matched to a gene: 13. Germline V gives CDR1 MNHEY, CDR2 SMNVEV (reference sequence). There are 16 residues in the CDR3. A library of TCRbeta sequences, prepared with unique molecular identifiers, was generated. TCRdb called the PCR reads again in MiXCR, with one record for every CDR3 protein. The sample has about 70,000 distinct CDR3 sequences; approximately 11% are singletons. This clonotype has only a few counts. Antigen unknown. The receptor's source is a boy between 10 and 17 years old with acute myeloid leukemia, due to receive a stem cell transplant. V and J are TRBV27 and TRBJ2-7; 7 bases fit TRBD1. The source was PBMCs, collected before TCRalphabeta/CD19-depleted stem cell transplant. This CDR3 is CASSLIRWQGVGEQYF. CDR3 nucleotide sequence: TGTGCCAGCAGTTTAATCCGGTGGCAGGGGGTCGGCGAGCAGTACTTC.